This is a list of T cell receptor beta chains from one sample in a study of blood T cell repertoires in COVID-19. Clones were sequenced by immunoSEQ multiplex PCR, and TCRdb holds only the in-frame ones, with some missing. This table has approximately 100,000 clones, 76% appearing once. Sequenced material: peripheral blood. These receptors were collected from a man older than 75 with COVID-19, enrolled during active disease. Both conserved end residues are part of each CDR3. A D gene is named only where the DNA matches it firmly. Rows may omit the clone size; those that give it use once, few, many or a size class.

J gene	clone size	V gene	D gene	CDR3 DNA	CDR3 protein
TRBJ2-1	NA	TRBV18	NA	TGTGCCAGCTCACCGACCCCGGAGGGGAATGAGCAGTTCTTC	CASSPTPEGNEQFF
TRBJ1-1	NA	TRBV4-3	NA	TGCGCCAGCAGCCAAAAAGACAGGCTGAACACTGAAGCTTTCTTT	CASSQKDRLNTEAFF
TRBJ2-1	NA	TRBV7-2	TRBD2	TGTGCCAGCAGCTTCGGGACTAGCGGTTACAATGAGCAGTTCTTC	CASSFGTSGYNEQFF
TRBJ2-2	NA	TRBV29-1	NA	TGCAGCGTTGAAGTGAGGGCGAACACCGGGGAGCTGTTTTTT	CSVEVRANTGELFF
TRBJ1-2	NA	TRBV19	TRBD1	TGTGCCAGTAGTATTAGCGGGACAGGGGACCTTATCTATGGCTACACCTTC	CASSISGTGDLIYGYTF
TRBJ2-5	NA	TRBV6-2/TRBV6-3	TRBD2	TGTGCCAGCAGTGACCCCCTAGCGGGAGGGCGGGCCCAGTACTTC	CASSDPLAGGRAQYF
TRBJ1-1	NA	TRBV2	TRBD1	TGTGCCAGCACGAAGGACAGGGGGACTGAAGCTTTCTTT	CASTKDRGTEAFF
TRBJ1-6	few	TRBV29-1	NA	TGCAGCGTTACGGCAGGGGCTGGTGGTAATTCACCCCTCCACTTT	CSVTAGAGGNSPLHF
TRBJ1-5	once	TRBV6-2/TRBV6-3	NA	TGTGCCAGCAGTCTCCCAGGGACTATCGATCAGCCCCAGCATTTT	CASSLPGTIDQPQHF
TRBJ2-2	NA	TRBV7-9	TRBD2	TGTGCCAGCAGCTTGACTAGCGTGAACACCGGGGAGCTGTTTTTT	CASSLTSVNTGELFF
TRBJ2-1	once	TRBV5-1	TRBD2	TGCGCCAGCAGCTTGGGACTAGCGGGAGTGGGGGGCTACAATGAGCAGTTCTTC	CASSLGLAGVGGYNEQFF
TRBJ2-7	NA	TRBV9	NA	TGTGCCAGCAGCGCTCTCCCGGAGGGGACCTCGTTCTACGAGCAGTACTTC	CASSALPEGTSFYEQYF
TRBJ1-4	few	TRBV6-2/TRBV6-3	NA	TGTGCCAGCAGTCCCCGCGGGGCGGAGATAAAACTGTTTTTT	CASSPRGAEIKLFF
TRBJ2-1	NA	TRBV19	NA	TGTGCCAGTAGTATGGGGGCTAGCGGTGGAAATGAGCAGTTCTTC	CASSMGASGGNEQFF
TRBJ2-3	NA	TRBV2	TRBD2	TGTGCCAGCAGTGATCGGGGGGACACGCAGTATTTT	CASSDRGDTQYF
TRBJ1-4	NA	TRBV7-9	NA	TGTGCCAGCAGCGCCCGGGCAACTAATGAAAAACTGTTTTTT	CASSARATNEKLFF
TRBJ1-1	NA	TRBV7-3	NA	TGTGCCAGCAGCTTAAACGGTCAGGGAACTGAAGCTTTCTTT	CASSLNGQGTEAFF
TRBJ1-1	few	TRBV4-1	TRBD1	TGCGCCAGCAGCCCGACAGGGACGAACACTGAAGCTTTCTTT	CASSPTGTNTEAFF
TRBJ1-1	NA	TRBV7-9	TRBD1	TGTGCCAGCAGCTCAACCGGGACAGGCGAAGCTTTCTTT	CASSSTGTGEAFF
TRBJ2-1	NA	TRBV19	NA	TGTGCCAGTAGTGGGGGGGCTTCCTACAATGAGCAGTTCTTC	CASSGGASYNEQFF
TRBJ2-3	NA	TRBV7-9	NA	TGTGCCAGCAGCACCGTGCTATCTACGCAGTATTTT	CASSTVLSTQYF
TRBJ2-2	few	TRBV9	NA	TGTGCCAGCATCCCTCAACAGGGTGTGATCGGGGAGCTGTTTTTT	CASIPQQGVIGELFF
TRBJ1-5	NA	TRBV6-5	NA	TGTGCCAGCAGAGGAACAGGGCATAGCAATCAGCCCCAGCATTTT	CASRGTGHSNQPQHF
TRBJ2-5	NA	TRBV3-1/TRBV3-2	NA	TGTGCCAGCAGCCAAACTACTAGGAGAGAGACCCAGTACTTC	CASSQTTRRETQYF